The T cell receptor beta chain under discussion was sequenced for a study of blood T cell repertoires in COVID-19. Donors in Cohort 3 counted as recovered after two negative PCRs, clearance, or symptom resolution. The CDR3 has 15 amino acids. Trimming cost V 4 bases and J 4 bases; bases outside gene matches: 5. The germline gives CDR1 SGHTA, CDR2 FQGNSA. In the original processing: Amplification of reference gene primers was used by the study to estimate nucleated cell counts. Method: immunoSEQ multiplex PCR; TCRdb's copy keeps in-frame clones and lacks some. The V and J calls and the clone size are those of that table, but D and trimming were determined from the DNA. The data contain over 120,000 clones, around 79% of them singletons.

The sample comprised PBMCs or T cells enriched from blood (not recorded which). This sequence joins TRBV7-2 and TRBJ1-2; 11 bases align to TRBD1. The sequence was obtained from a woman aged 45 to 65 who had recovered from COVID-19. CDR3 amino acids: CASSSRTGGGYGYTF. The DNA of the CDR3 is TGTGCCAGCAGCTCAAGGACAGGGGGCGGCTATGGCTACACCTTC.